These 18 T cell receptor beta chains came from one sample sequenced in a study of T cells in Graves' hyperthyroidism and ophthalmopathy. Amplified TCR beta CDR3 regions derived from RNA transcripts. During a first-round RT-PCR of the TCR CDR3, the HTBI primer set was used. TCRdb fed the multiplex PCR reads into MiXCR, producing one record per CDR3 protein. The sample yields 92,000 or so distinct CDR3 sequences, roughly 49% seen once. Source material: blood. These TCRs come from a woman aged 40 to 55 with Graves' hyperthyroidism.

The chain recombines TRBV10-3 with TRBJ1-3; D gene uncertain. The germline V and J ends were trimmed by 6 bases and 9 bases, with 6 bases remaining between them. The CDR3 is 10 residues long. The V gene's germline CDR1 is ENHRY and CDR2 SYGVKD. CDR3 DNA sequence: TGTGCCATCAGCCGGGGCACCATATATTTT. This sequence encodes CAISRGTIYF.

This clonotype was detected ten times or more. V and J are TRBV7-8 and TRBJ2-7; D not certain. The CDR3 is 19 amino acids. The germline V gene encodes CDR1 SGHVS and CDR2 FQNEAQ. V gave up 1 base and J gave up 0 bases, with 22 bases separating them. The CDR3 is CASSLDWLRGSQSSYEQYF. In DNA, the CDR3 is TGTGCCAGCAGCTTAGATTGGCTCCGCGGCTCTCAGAGCTCCTACGAGCAGTACTTC.

This clonotype was detected ten times or more. V usage is TRBV7-9 and J usage is TRBJ2-7; TRBD1 matches at 7 bases. V shed 6 bases, J shed 2 bases, and the junction held 19 bases outside the gene matches. Germline-derived CDR1 and CDR2 are SEHNR and FQNEAQ (reference sequence). CDR3 length: 18 amino acids. DNA for the CDR3: TGTGCCAGCAGTGGCCCCTTTAGACAGGGCCCAAAAGCCTACGAGCAGTACTTC. Translated: CASSGPFRQGPKAYEQYF.

J is TRBJ2-3 and V is TRBV5-2. TRBV5-2 is recorded as a pseudogene. The CDR3 loop spans 12 amino acids. The CDR3 protein is CASNLAADTQYF. CDR3 nucleotides: TGTGCCAGCAATTTAGCTGCAGATACGCAGTATTTT.

This clonotype showed up just a few times. A read error may account for a junction end that differs from germline. This chain joins TRBV7-3 and TRBJ1-6; D not certain. The CDR3 has 13 amino acids. CDR1 and CDR2 from the germline V gene are SGHTA and FQGTGA. The CDR3 sequence is CASSFDGNSPPHF. The CDR3 DNA is TGCGCCAGCAGCTTCGACGGGAATTCACCCCCCCACTTT.

This chain's CDR3 is CASSLGTGIYTEAFF. CDR3 in DNA: TGTGCCAGCAGCTTGGGAACAGGGATCTACACTGAAGCTTTCTTT. The rearrangement uses TRBV5-6 and TRBJ1-1, with D possibly matching TRBD1 (6 bases). V was pared by 0 bases and J by 3 bases, with 12 bases between. The V gene's germline CDR1 is SGHDT and CDR2 YYEEEE. The CDR3 consists of 15 residues.

A note on this clonotype: In this CDR3 the conserved last residue, phenylalanine or tryptophan, is missing, so a read error is likely. The chain has TRBV29-1 and TRBJ2-7; weak D call: TRBD1 (5 bases). The length of the CDR3 is 14 residues. V was pared by 0 bases and J by 0 bases, with 9 bases between. The V gene's germline CDR1 is SQVTM and CDR2 ANQGSEA. CDR3 loop: CSVEEAGRSYEQYL. The CDR3 nucleotides read TGCAGCGTTGAAGAGGCAGGGCGCTCCTACGAGCAGTACCTC.

This clonotype came up many times. The V call is TRBV7-2, the J call TRBJ1-1; the D is unclear. The CDR3 consists of 18 residues. The V gene's germline CDR1 is SGHTA and CDR2 FQGNSA. V lost 1 base and J lost 1, with 19 bases in between. The chain's CDR3 is CASSLEFLTTGRNTEAFF. In nucleotides, the CDR3 is TGTGCCAGCAGCTTAGAGTTTCTTACAACGGGGAGGAACACTGAAGCTTTCTTT. Full variable domain (remainder filled in from reference TRBV7-2 and TRBJ1-1): GAGVSQSPSNKVTEKGKDVELRCDPISGHTALYWYRQSLGQGLEFLIYFQGNSAPDKSGLPSDRFSAERTGGSVSTLTIQRTQQEDSAVYLCASSLEFLTTGRNTEAFFGQGTRLTVV.

The table lists this clonotype with a count of one. The chain links TRBV12-3 or TRBV12-4 to TRBJ1-2; D gene ambiguous. Trimming pared 6 bases from V and 2 bases from J, leaving 16 bases between. CDR3 length equals 15 residues. CDR3 DNA sequence: TGTGCCAGCAGCCGCGGCCCAAGGGAGAACTATGGCTACACCTTC. Translation: CASSRGPRENYGYTF.

This clonotype was seen repeatedly, ten times or more. V usage is TRBV7-9 and J usage is TRBJ1-5; TRBD1 matches at 7 bases. From germline, CDR1 is SEHNR and CDR2 FQNEAQ (reference sequence). The length of the CDR3 is 15 residues. V trimming: 5 bases; J trimming: 8 bases; junction bases outside the gene matches: 12. As DNA, the CDR3 is TGTGCCAGCAGCCCTCCAGGGGGTGGCCTAGAGCCCCAGCATTTT. Translating it yields CASSPPGGGLEPQHF.

This clonotype came up many times. This sequence joins TRBV19 and TRBJ1-5; D ambiguous. V lost 1 base to trimming and J lost 5 bases, with 3 bases between them. This CDR3 has 12 residues. Germline assignment: CDR1 LNHDA and CDR2 SQIVND (reference sequence). The CDR3 sequence is CASSIGDQPQHF. CDR3 coding DNA: TGTGCCAGTAGTATAGGAGATCAGCCCCAGCATTTT.

The genes are TRBV19 and TRBJ1-6; D gene unclear. Germline assignment: CDR1 LNHDA and CDR2 SQIVND (reference sequence). V was shortened by 3 bases and J by 9 bases, with 12 bases between the two germline ends. The CDR3 is made up of 14 amino acids. The CDR3 here is CASSIYQATSPLHF. DNA for the CDR3: TGTGCCAGTAGTATTTACCAAGCTACTTCACCCCTCCACTTT.

Ten or more counts support this clonotype. This CDR3 is CASSFIGTDTQYF. The CDR3 DNA reads as TGTGCCAGCAGTTTTATAGGTACAGATACGCAGTATTTT. The chain is built from TRBV28 and TRBJ2-3; D gene uncertain. The V and J ends lost 3 bases and 3 bases respectively, with 7 bases between them. The CDR3 loop spans 13 amino acids. CDR1 and CDR2 (germline): MDHEN, SYDVKM.

The chain couples TRBV7-2 to TRBJ1-5, with D perhaps matching TRBD1 (6 bases). Germline-derived CDR1 and CDR2 are SGHTA and FQGNSA. This CDR3 is 14 amino acids long. Trimming took 2 bases from V and 10 from J, leaving 15 bases between them. As DNA, the CDR3 is TGTGCCAGCAGCTTACAGGGGAGGGCAACACCCCAGCATTTT. It specifies CASSLQGRATPQHF. The whole variable domain, filled in from reference TRBV7-2 and TRBJ1-5, reads GAGVSQSPSNKVTEKGKDVELRCDPISGHTALYWYRQSLGQGLEFLIYFQGNSAPDKSGLPSDRFSAERTGGSVSTLTIQRTQQEDSAVYLCASSLQGRATPQHFGDGTRLSIL.

This chain's CDR3 is CASSEAGAETQYF. In DNA, the CDR3 is TGTGCCAGCAGCGAGGCGGGAGCGGAGACCCAGTACTTC. The chain combines TRBV7-9 with TRBJ2-5, with 7 bases that match TRBD2. Germline V CDR1 and CDR2: SEHNR, FQNEAQ (reference sequence). This CDR3 is built from 13 residues. J lost 5 bases, V lost 5 bases, and 5 bases had no gene match.

This clonotype was detected many times. This chain links TRBV12-3 or TRBV12-4 with TRBJ2-5; D uncertain. The CDR3 has 13 residues. Trimming left V 3 bases short and J 5 bases short, with 10 bases between. CDR3 sequence reads: CASSFTLRETQYF. The CDR3 coding sequence is TGTGCCAGCAGTTTCACCCTGAGGGAGACCCAGTACTTC.

The V and J genes are TRBV7-9 and TRBJ2-5, with D possibly being TRBD2 (6 bases). This CDR3 contains 14 residues. The germline gives CDR1 SEHNR, CDR2 FQNEAQ (reference sequence). The ends were cut back, 5 bases at V and 7 bases at J, with 17 bases in the middle. The CDR3 DNA follows: TGTGCCAGCAGCCGTACGGCGGGGATGATGACCCAGTACTTC. It encodes CASSRTAGMMTQYF.

This clonotype appeared many times. The V and J genes are TRBV7-2 and TRBJ2-7, with D perhaps matching TRBD1 (5 bases). Trimming stripped 1 base from V and 4 bases from J, with 14 bases between. In germline, CDR1 is SGHTA, CDR2 FQGNSA. This CDR3 is 15 amino acids long. The CDR3: CASSLVETVEYEQYF. In nucleotides, the CDR3 is TGTGCCAGCAGCTTAGTCGAGACAGTGGAATACGAGCAGTACTTC.